The 8 T cell receptor beta chains given below trace back to one sample, sequenced in a study of PD-1 blockade in classical Hodgkin lymphoma. Libraries were prepared by immunoSEQ multiplex PCR; TCRdb keeps only in-frame clonotypes and omits some of them. The table lists under 80,000 clones, about 64% of them singletons, with 7.5% to 10% in the top ten. With no exception, relapse followed autologous stem cell transplantation in all patients, and brentuximab vedotin exposure varied. The specimen was peripheral blood mononuclear cells (PBMCs), collected before the second cycle of nivolumab. These receptor sequences come from a human donor with classical Hodgkin lymphoma.

The V call is TRBV9, the J call TRBJ2-1; 8 bases are shared with TRBD2. Germline lookup yields CDR1 SGDLS and CDR2 YYNGEE. The trim removed 0 bases at V and 3 bases at J, leaving 5 bases unmatched. The length of the CDR3 is 16 residues. DNA for the CDR3: TGTGCCAGCAGCGTAGAACTAGCGGAGTTCTACAATGAGCAGTTCTTC. It yields the protein CASSVELAEFYNEQFF.

The chain has TRBV19 and TRBJ2-7; TRBD2 agrees at 9 bases. Trimming at V came to 7 bases and at J to 4 bases, leaving 8 bases not matched to a gene. The CDR3 covers 14 residues. CDR1 is LNHDA, CDR2 SQIVND, per germline (reference sequence). CDR3 coding DNA: TGTGCCAGTAAGGGGTCCAGCGGGAGGTACGAGCAGTACTTC. Amino acids: CASKGSSGRYEQYF.

The chain has TRBV4-2 and TRBJ1-2; 9 nucleotides agree with TRBD1. This CDR3 is built from 15 residues. The trim removed 5 bases at V and 9 bases at J, leaving 13 bases unmatched. Germline lookup yields CDR1 LGHNA and CDR2 YNFKEQ. CDR3 amino acids: CASSTQGAHGNRYTF. The CDR3 bases are TGTGCCAGCAGCACACAGGGGGCGCATGGAAATCGCTACACCTTC.

The chain links TRBV27 to TRBJ1-1; no definite D call. Trimming removed 3 bases at V and 4 bases at J, with 12 bases between. The CDR3 consists of 14 residues. Germline V lookup: CDR1 MNHEY, CDR2 SMNVEV (reference sequence). The CDR3 region has the DNA TGTGCCAGCAGTTTGTCCGGGGTCGGCACTGAAGCTTTCTTT. As protein: CASSLSGVGTEAFF.

A few counts support this clone. This sequence joins TRBV27 and TRBJ1-2; D is perhaps TRBD1 (5 bases). The ends were cut back, 5 bases at V and 11 bases at J, with 18 bases in the middle. Germline V gene lookup returns CDR1 MNHEY and CDR2 SMNVEV (reference sequence). This CDR3 region has 13 residues. DNA for the CDR3: TGTGCCAGCAGTGCCACTTCTACAGGTCGTTACACCTTC. This translates into CASSATSTGRYTF.

J is TRBJ1-1 and V is TRBV18, with D possibly TRBD1 on 5 matching bases. V gave up 1 base and J gave up 0 bases, with 12 bases separating them. The germline V gene has CDR1 KGHSH and CDR2 LQKENI. The CDR3 loop spans 16 amino acids. CDR3 region: CASSPRDRILNTEAFF. The CDR3 DNA follows: TGTGCCAGCTCACCACGAGACAGAATTTTGAACACTGAAGCTTTCTTT.

The chain recombines TRBV7-9 with TRBJ1-2; no clear D gene. V lost 1 base, J lost 4 bases, and 10 bases lay in between. In germline, CDR1 is SEHNR, CDR2 FQNEAQ (reference sequence). The CDR3 runs 14 residues. The DNA for the CDR3 is TGTGCCAGCAGCTTAGAGTGGGGTAGCTATGGCTACACCTTC. It translates to CASSLEWGSYGYTF. Drawing the rest from reference TRBV7-9 and TRBJ1-2, the complete variable domain is DTGVSQNPRHKITKRGQNVTFRCDPISEHNRLYWYRQTLGQGPEFLTYFQNEAQLEKSRLLSDRFSAERPKGSFSTLEIQRTEQGDSAMYLCASSLEWGSYGYTFGSGTRLTVV.

The V call is TRBV27, the J call TRBJ2-3, with 8 nucleotides matching TRBD2. J gave up 4 bases and V 4 bases, and 10 bases lay outside the gene matches. Germline V gene sequence: CDR1 MNHEY, CDR2 SMNVEV (reference sequence). CDR3 length equals 16 residues. The CDR3 here is CASSSSGLVGADTQYF. The CDR3 nucleotides read TGTGCCAGCAGTTCATCGGGACTAGTGGGGGCAGATACGCAGTATTTT.